The clone carrying this T cell receptor beta chain was seen a few times. Its antigen is not known. The record originates from a study of T-cell reconstitution after alpha-beta-depleted transplantation in children. Points from the study as a whole: Fresh T-cell production supplied most of the T-cell counts and diversity seen one year after transplant.

Construction of the TCRbeta library involved unique molecular identifiers. Using its own MiXCR run on the PCR reads, TCRdb lists one record per CDR3 protein. The sample contains some 350,000 distinct CDR3 sequences, 16% of which appear only once. The clonotype originates from a male patient aged 2-9 years who had a stem cell transplant for acute lymphoblastic leukemia, so the T cells may come from the graft donor. Material: PBMCs, mostly from graft donor cells, obtained 360 days after TCRalphabeta/CD19-depleted stem cell transplant.

CDR3 DNA: TGCAGTGCTATCTTCCGGGAGTGGCCGTTCTTC. This translates into CSAIFREWPFF. The chain recombines TRBV20-1 with TRBJ2-1; TRBD2 might be the D (6 bases). This CDR3 is built from 11 residues. Germline CDR1 DFQATT, CDR2 SNEGSKA (reference sequence). The V end lost 4 bases, the J end lost 15 bases, and 16 bases lay between the germline ends.